These T cell receptor beta chains were read from a single sample in a study of blood T cells in healthy people across ages. MiXCR, run by TCRdb on the 5' RACE reads, gives a single entry per CDR3 protein. The sample shows about 1.4 million distinct CDR3 sequences, 55% to 75% of them seen only once. The sample taken for sequencing was blood. These receptors all stem from a man younger than 35 in good health. The CDR3 runs from the conserved cysteine through the conserved F or W.

v_call	j_call	cdr3_aa
TRBV4-2	TRBJ2-7	CASSQATGNEQYF
TRBV11-2	TRBJ2-5	CASSSAGHGPQETQYF
TRBV6-6	TRBJ2-3	CASSQTGGRGDTQYF
TRBV7-7	TRBJ2-7	CASSLAKGGSYEQYF
TRBV20-1	TRBJ2-7	CSAMSAGSSYEQYF
TRBV27	TRBJ2-1	CASSPSGLAVYNEQFF
TRBV20-1	TRBJ2-4	CSARDISGSKNIRYF
TRBV12-3/TRBV12-4	TRBJ1-2	CANSRDNYGYTF
TRBV6-1	TRBJ2-7	CASSQRQDQRYEQYF
TRBV6-1	TRBJ1-4	CASSEAHGLNEKLFF
TRBV7-2	TRBJ2-7	CASSLRAGDLYEQYF
TRBV20-1	TRBJ2-6	CSASGLAGFSGANVPTF
TRBV5-1	TRBJ2-7	CASSDGTDYEQYF
TRBV6-2/TRBV6-3	TRBJ2-3	CASSYPPKRGRTDTQYF
TRBV25-1	TRBJ2-3	CASSESLSTDTQYF
TRBV27	TRBJ2-1	CASSRWAPGGYNEQFF
TRBV12-3/TRBV12-4	TRBJ2-4	CASSLEPALEQYF
TRBV12-3/TRBV12-4	TRBJ1-4	CASSPGTADEKLFF
TRBV4-1	TRBJ1-1	CASSQIGQENTEAFF
TRBV4-1	TRBJ1-5	CASSQAPGEGGNQPQHF